The 32 T cell receptor beta chains below come from one sample, sequenced in a study of T cell repertoires in ileal Crohn's disease. TCRdb's table, derived via immunoSEQ multiplex PCR, lists solely in-frame clones and lacks some. The sample holds about 5,600 clones, roughly four fifths seen once. The specimen sequenced was ileal tissue. The receptors come from an adult with Crohn's disease.

The rearrangement joins TRBV5-4 to TRBJ1-2, with 12 bases lining up with TRBD1. CDR1 is SGHNT and CDR2 is YYREEE in the germline V gene (reference sequence). This CDR3 contains 14 residues. The junction had 4 bases not matched to a gene; V was cut back by 6 bases and J by 4 bases. The CDR3 sequence is CASIPGQGAYGYTF. CDR3 nucleotide sequence: TGTGCCAGCATCCCGGGACAGGGGGCCTATGGCTACACCTTC.

The rearrangement uses TRBV28 and TRBJ2-3; 8 bases are a match to TRBD2. The germline V gene has CDR1 MDHEN and CDR2 SYDVKM. Trimming removed 6 bases from V and 1 base from J; junction bases left unmatched: 6. This CDR3 has 15 amino acids. The CDR3 protein is CASSPGRGGTDTQYF. The CDR3, as DNA: TGTGCCAGCAGCCCTGGGCGGGGGGGCACAGATACGCAGTATTTT.

Only a few counts were recorded for this clone. The CDR3 region is CASSLGQGAHDTF. CDR3 in DNA: TGTGCCAGCAGCTTAGGACAGGGGGCCCACGACACCTTC. The V and J genes are TRBV7-9 and TRBJ1-2; 10 bases map to TRBD1. CDR1 is SEHNR and CDR2 is FQNEAQ in the germline V gene (reference sequence). The CDR3 is 13 amino acids. V lost 1 base to trimming and J lost 12 bases; unmatched junction nucleotides: 5.

This chain links TRBV14 with TRBJ2-1; TRBD2 matches at 9 bases. The germline gives CDR1 SGHDN, CDR2 FVKESK. The CDR3 runs 14 residues. V lost 0 bases, J lost 11 bases, and 5 bases stayed unmatched. CDR3 nucleotides: TGTGCCAGCAGCCAAGAGACTAGCGGAACGAAGCAGTTCTTC. This translates into CASSQETSGTKQFF.

The chain links TRBV30 to TRBJ1-4; no clear D gene. Germline V CDR1 and CDR2: GTSNPN, SVGIG (reference sequence). V was clipped by 0 bases and J by 8 bases, with 13 bases between them. The CDR3 runs to 14 residues. The CDR3 region has the DNA TGTGCCTGGAGTGTAAGTGGGCTTCGGGAAAAACTGTTTTTT. Protein sequence: CAWSVSGLREKLFF.

Sample share makes this clone large (0.1 to 1%). For the CDR3, the DNA is TGTGCCAGCAGATACAATCAGGGGGATGGGGAAAAACTGTTTTTT. Protein product: CASRYNQGDGEKLFF. V usage is TRBV7-9 and J usage is TRBJ1-4; the match to TRBD1 covers 7 bases. The CDR3 covers 15 residues. V lost 6 bases and J lost 8; bases outside the gene matches: 12. The V gene's germline CDR1 is SEHNR and CDR2 FQNEAQ (reference sequence).

The chain recombines TRBV7-2 with TRBJ1-2; D is unresolved. The CDR3 is made up of 15 amino acids. With 1 base removed from V and 3 bases from J, the gap between germline ends came to 12 bases. Germline assignment: CDR1 SGHTA and CDR2 FQGNSA. The CDR3 DNA is TGTGCCAGCAGCTTAGGCGGGCTACGAGACTATGGCTACACCTTC. Its translation: CASSLGGLRDYGYTF. Supplemented by reference TRBV7-2 and TRBJ1-2, the full variable domain reads GAGVSQSPSNKVTEKGKDVELRCDPISGHTALYWYRQSLGQGLEFLIYFQGNSAPDKSGLPSDRFSAERTGGSVSTLTIQRTQQEDSAVYLCASSLGGLRDYGYTFGSGTRLTVV.

The chain links TRBV2 to TRBJ2-5; D is uncertain. V shed 6 bases and J shed 0 bases, with 11 bases lying between them. Germline CDR1 SNHLY, CDR2 FYNNEI. The CDR3 runs to 14 residues. In nucleotides, the CDR3 is TGTGCCAGCAGAGAAACAGAGTACCAAGAGACCCAGTACTTC. Translation gives CASRETEYQETQYF.

This clone came up once. The chain carries TRBV4-3 and TRBJ1-6; no reliable D call. V was clipped by 1 base and J by 9 bases, with 10 bases between them. CDR3 size: 14 residues. CDR1 is LGHNA and CDR2 is YSLEER in the germline V gene. The CDR3 DNA follows: TGCGCCAGCAGCCAAGGCCAGGAAGTTTCACCCCTCCACTTT. This gives the protein CASSQGQEVSPLHF.

The V call is TRBV7-2, the J call TRBJ2-3; D is unresolved. V was trimmed by 5 bases and J by 2 bases, leaving 11 bases between them. The germline gives CDR1 SGHTA, CDR2 FQGNSA. The CDR3 runs to 14 residues. DNA for the CDR3: TGTGCCAGCAGCCAAATTGGGTTCACAGATACGCAGTATTTT. Amino acids: CASSQIGFTDTQYF.

This chain uses TRBV2 with TRBJ1-5, with 7 bases matching TRBD1. J lost 5 bases, V lost 7 bases, and 8 bases had no gene match. Germline V gene sequence: CDR1 SNHLY, CDR2 FYNNEI. CDR3 length: 14 residues. The CDR3 nucleotides are TGTGCCAGCACCTCCGGGACAGACTATCAGCCCCAGCATTTT. This encodes CASTSGTDYQPQHF.

This chain links TRBV10-3 with TRBJ2-7; D might be TRBD1 or TRBD2, each matching 6 bases. Trimming removed 6 bases at V and 0 bases at J, with 12 bases between. This CDR3 is built from 14 residues. Germline V gene sequence: CDR1 ENHRY, CDR2 SYGVKD. CDR3 sequence (DNA): TGTGCCATCAGGCGGGACACCCGCTCCTACGAGCAGTACTTC. Its translation: CAIRRDTRSYEQYF.

V usage is TRBV11-2 and J usage is TRBJ1-4; no firm D call. From germline, CDR1 is SGHAT and CDR2 FQNNGV. The CDR3 is made up of 11 amino acids. Trimming left V 2 bases short and J 10 bases short, with 5 bases between. The CDR3 DNA follows: TGTGCCAGCAGCTTAACTGGAAAACTGTTTTTT. Amino acids: CASSLTGKLFF.

The CDR3 loop reads CASSRDSSYEQYF. For the CDR3, the DNA is TGCGCCAGCAGCCGCGACAGCTCCTACGAGCAGTACTTC. The chain employs TRBV4-3 and TRBJ2-7; TRBD1 is a possible D gene (5 bases). In germline, CDR1 is LGHNA, CDR2 YSLEER. The CDR3 length is 13 residues. The ends were cut back, 4 bases at V and 0 bases at J, with 7 bases in the middle.

The J gene is TRBJ1-1, the V gene TRBV7-9; TRBD1 might be the D (6 bases). The CDR3 is 12 residues long. V lost 8 bases and J 1 base, leaving 8 bases between the germline ends. Looked up from germline, CDR1 is SEHNR and CDR2 is FQNEAQ (reference sequence). The chain's CDR3 is CASETGNTEAFF. In DNA, the CDR3 is TGTGCCAGCGAGACAGGGAACACTGAAGCTTTCTTT. The full variable domain, completed using reference TRBV7-9 and TRBJ1-1, is DTGVSQNPRHKITKRGQNVTFRCDPISEHNRLYWYRQTLGQGPEFLTYFQNEAQLEKSRLLSDRFSAERPKGSFSTLEIQRTEQGDSAMYLCASETGNTEAFFGQGTRLTVV.

This clone was recorded only once. This chain uses TRBV6-5 with TRBJ2-7; D gene unclear. This CDR3 is 13 amino acids long. The V end was cut by 4 bases, the J end by 0 bases, with 7 bases between. Per germline, CDR1 MNHEY and CDR2 SVGAGI. CDR3 in amino acids: CASSLASSYEQYF. The CDR3 bases are TGTGCCAGCAGTTTAGCTTCCTCCTACGAGCAGTACTTC.

The V call is TRBV2, the J call TRBJ2-1; either TRBD1 or TRBD2 may supply D (5 bases each). The CDR3 has 20 amino acids. The V end lost 4 bases, the J end lost 0 bases, and 25 bases lay between the germline ends. Germline values: CDR1 SNHLY, CDR2 FYNNEI. CDR3 DNA: TGTGCCAGCAGTGTCCCGAGCGGTACTCTTCGGGGCAGCTCCTACAATGAGCAGTTCTTC. Its translation: CASSVPSGTLRGSSYNEQFF.

This clone was seen a handful of times. The chain carries TRBV27 and TRBJ2-5; 11 nucleotides align to TRBD1. CDR1 and CDR2 from the germline V gene are MNHEY and SMNVEV (reference sequence). V trimming: 5 bases; J trimming: 6 bases; junction bases outside the gene matches: 8. The CDR3 contains 15 residues. CDR3 DNA: TGTGCCAGCAGTGGAGGGACAGGGGGGATGAAGACCCAGTACTTC. It is translated as CASSGGTGGMKTQYF.

This chain links TRBV6-5 with TRBJ1-4, with TRBD1 matching 8 bases. CDR1 is MNHEY and CDR2 is SVGAGI in the germline V gene. The J segment lost 7 bases and the V segment lost 6 bases, leaving 7 bases of the junction unmatched. The CDR3 spans 14 residues. This CDR3 reads CASSYRGTSEKLFF. The CDR3, as DNA: TGTGCCAGCAGCTACAGGGGGACGAGTGAAAAACTGTTTTTT.

This clone was seen just once. This chain joins TRBV11-2 and TRBJ2-7; 11 bases are a match to TRBD2. The CDR3 runs 17 residues. CDR1 is SGHAT, CDR2 FQNNGV, per germline. Losses at the gene ends were 4 bases for V and 0 bases for J; bases not matched to a gene: 8. The CDR3 here is CASSSYPGTSGSYEQYF. CDR3 DNA: TGTGCCAGCAGCTCGTACCCCGGGACTAGCGGCTCCTACGAGCAGTACTTC.

The chain employs TRBV21-1 and TRBJ2-1; the DNA was not compared with TRBD2, the D call given in the table. TRBV21-1 has pseudogene status. The CDR3 has 15 residues. For the CDR3, the DNA is TGTGCCAGCAGCACAATCTTGGGAGGGACCAATGAGCAGTTCTTC. It translates to CASSTILGGTNEQFF.

This sequence joins TRBV15 and TRBJ2-1, with no clear D. From germline, CDR1 is LNHNV and CDR2 YYDKDF (reference sequence). This CDR3 spans 13 amino acids. The ends were cut back, 3 bases at V and 4 bases at J, with 7 bases in the middle. The CDR3 here is CATSRNKYNEQFF. CDR3 DNA: TGTGCCACCAGCAGGAACAAATACAATGAGCAGTTCTTC.

The chain uses TRBV7-9 and TRBJ1-1; 9 bases line up with TRBD1. The CDR3 is 15 residues long. Trimming cost V 1 base and J 5 bases; bases outside gene matches: 5. Germline CDR1 is SEHNR and CDR2 is FQNEAQ (reference sequence). CDR3 coding DNA: TGTGCCAGCAGCTTAGGACAGGGGGAGCAAACTGAAGCTTTCTTT. Its protein product is CASSLGQGEQTEAFF.

This sequence joins TRBV27 and TRBJ1-2; D not certain. The CDR3 consists of 13 residues. Trimming removed 0 bases at V and 3 bases at J, with 5 bases between. Germline lookup yields CDR1 MNHEY and CDR2 SMNVEV (reference sequence). CDR3 in amino acids: CASSLSGDYGYTF. CDR3 bases: TGTGCCAGCAGTTTATCCGGGGACTATGGCTACACCTTC.

This chain links TRBV28 with TRBJ1-2; no firm D call. Germline lookup yields CDR1 MDHEN and CDR2 SYDVKM. This CDR3 contains 15 residues. The ends were cut back, 6 bases at V and 4 bases at J, with 18 bases in the middle. The DNA for the CDR3 is TGTGCCAGCAGCATAGGAGGCAGTCTAGGCTATGGCTACACCTTC. Translating gives CASSIGGSLGYGYTF.

The gene calls are TRBV2 and TRBJ1-5; no reliable D call. Trimming took off 0 bases at V and 5 bases at J, with 5 bases between the two ends. This CDR3 has 13 residues. Germline CDR1 and CDR2: SNHLY and FYNNEI. The CDR3, as DNA: TGTGCCAGCAGTGAAGCAGCGGATCAGCCCCAGCATTTT. Its translation is CASSEAADQPQHF.

This clone was seen a few times. The CDR3 DNA reads TGTGCCAGCAGCTCGGACAGGAACACTGAAGCTTTCTTT. This encodes CASSSDRNTEAFF. The V gene is TRBV7-2, the J gene TRBJ1-1; a weak D match, TRBD1 (6 bases). Trimming removed 4 bases from V and 1 base from J, with 7 bases in between. Looked up from germline, CDR1 is SGHTA and CDR2 is FQGNSA. The CDR3 length is 13 residues.

The chain couples TRBV15 to TRBJ1-2; D call uncertain. The germline V gene encodes CDR1 LNHNV and CDR2 YYDKDF (reference sequence). V lost 0 bases to trimming and J lost 4 bases, with 3 bases between them. The CDR3 length is 12 residues. The CDR3 sequence: CATSREGYGYTF. CDR3 DNA sequence: TGTGCCACCAGCAGAGAAGGCTATGGCTACACCTTC.

The genes are TRBV4-1 and TRBJ1-5; D remains unclear. The CDR3 has 17 amino acids. Trimming cost V 1 base and J 5 bases, with 18 bases left between them. The germline V gene encodes CDR1 MGHRA and CDR2 YSYEKL. The CDR3 DNA is TGCGCCAGCAGCCAAGGTTTTTTCTTGCGTGATTATCAGCCCCAGCATTTT. This translates into CASSQGFFLRDYQPQHF.

This clone was observed a handful of times. This chain joins TRBV5-4 and TRBJ1-2, with D hard to call. CDR3 length: 14 amino acids. The V end lost 0 bases, the J end lost 7 bases, and 13 bases lay between the germline ends. Germline V gene lookup returns CDR1 SGHNT and CDR2 YYREEE (reference sequence). The chain's CDR3 is CASSLALGSGGYTF. CDR3 nucleotide sequence: TGTGCCAGCAGCTTGGCGTTGGGTTCTGGTGGCTACACCTTC.

This clone has only a few counts. This chain links TRBV18 with TRBJ2-7, with 7 bases lining up with TRBD1. CDR1 KGHSH and CDR2 LQKENI come from the germline V gene. Trimming removed 6 bases from V and 3 bases from J; junction bases left unmatched: 11. This CDR3 is built from 15 residues. This CDR3 is CASSDGSGQNYEQYF. DNA for the CDR3: TGTGCCAGCTCCGATGGATCGGGACAGAACTACGAGCAGTACTTC.

The V and J genes are TRBV18 and TRBJ2-7; D ambiguous. The CDR3 has 12 amino acids. V shed 2 bases and J shed 3 bases, with 5 bases lying between them. Germline lookup yields CDR1 KGHSH and CDR2 LQKENI. The CDR3: CASSPTLYEQYF. CDR3 in DNA: TGTGCCAGCTCACCAACGCTCTACGAGCAGTACTTC.